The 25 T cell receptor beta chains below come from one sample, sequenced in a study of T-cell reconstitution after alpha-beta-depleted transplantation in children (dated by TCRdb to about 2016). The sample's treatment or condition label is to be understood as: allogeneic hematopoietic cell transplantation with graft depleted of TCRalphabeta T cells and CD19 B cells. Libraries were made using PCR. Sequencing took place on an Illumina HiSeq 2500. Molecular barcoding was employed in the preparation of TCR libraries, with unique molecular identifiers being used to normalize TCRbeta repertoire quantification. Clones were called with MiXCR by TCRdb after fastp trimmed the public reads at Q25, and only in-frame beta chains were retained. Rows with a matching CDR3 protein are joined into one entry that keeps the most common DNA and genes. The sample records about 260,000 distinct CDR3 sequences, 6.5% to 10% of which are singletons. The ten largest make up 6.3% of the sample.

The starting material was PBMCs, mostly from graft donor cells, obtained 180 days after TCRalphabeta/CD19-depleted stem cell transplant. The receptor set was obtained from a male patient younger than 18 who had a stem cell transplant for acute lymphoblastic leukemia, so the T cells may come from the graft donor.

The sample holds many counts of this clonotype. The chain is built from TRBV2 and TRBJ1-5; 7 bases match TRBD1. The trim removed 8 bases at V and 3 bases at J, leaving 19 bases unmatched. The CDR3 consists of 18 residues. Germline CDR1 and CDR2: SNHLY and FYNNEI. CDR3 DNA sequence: TGTGCCAGCGGTGGTGGCCCGATGACAGGGCGAATCAATCAGCCCCAGCATTTT. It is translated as CASGGGPMTGRINQPQHF.

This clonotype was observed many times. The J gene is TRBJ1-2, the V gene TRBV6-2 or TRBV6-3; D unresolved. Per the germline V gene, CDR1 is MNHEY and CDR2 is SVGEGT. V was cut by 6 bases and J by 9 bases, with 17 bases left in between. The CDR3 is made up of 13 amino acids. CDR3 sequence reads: CASSPRAGISYTF. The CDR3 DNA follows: TGTGCCAGCAGCCCCCGGGCCGGAATTAGCTACACCTTC.

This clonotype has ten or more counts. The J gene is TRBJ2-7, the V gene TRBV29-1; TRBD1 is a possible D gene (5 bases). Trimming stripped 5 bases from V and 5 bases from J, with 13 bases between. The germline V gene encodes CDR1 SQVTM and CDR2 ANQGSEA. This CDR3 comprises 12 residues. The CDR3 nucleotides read TGCAGCGTTAGCCCAACAGGTAACGAGCAGTACTTC. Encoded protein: CSVSPTGNEQYF.

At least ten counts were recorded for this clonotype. The CDR3, as DNA: TGCAGCGTTGTAAGCTCCTTGGGGGCCAACGTCCTGACTTTC. It is translated as CSVVSSLGANVLTF. V and J are TRBV29-1 and TRBJ2-6; D gene uncertain. CDR1 is SQVTM, CDR2 ANQGSEA, per germline. Trimming pared 4 bases from V and 4 bases from J, leaving 11 bases between. The CDR3 length is 14 residues.

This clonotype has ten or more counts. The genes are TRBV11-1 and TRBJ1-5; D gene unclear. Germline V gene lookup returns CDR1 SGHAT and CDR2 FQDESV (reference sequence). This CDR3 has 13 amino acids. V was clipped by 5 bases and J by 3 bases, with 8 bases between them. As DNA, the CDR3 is TGTGCCAGCAGCAATTCGGACAATCAGCCCCAGCATTTT. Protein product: CASSNSDNQPQHF.

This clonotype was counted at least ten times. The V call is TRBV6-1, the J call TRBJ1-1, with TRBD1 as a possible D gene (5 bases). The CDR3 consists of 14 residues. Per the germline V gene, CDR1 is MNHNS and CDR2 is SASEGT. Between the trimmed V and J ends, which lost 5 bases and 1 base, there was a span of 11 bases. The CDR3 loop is CASSTRGPNTEAFF. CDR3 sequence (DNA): TGTGCCAGCAGTACCCGGGGCCCGAACACTGAAGCTTTCTTT.

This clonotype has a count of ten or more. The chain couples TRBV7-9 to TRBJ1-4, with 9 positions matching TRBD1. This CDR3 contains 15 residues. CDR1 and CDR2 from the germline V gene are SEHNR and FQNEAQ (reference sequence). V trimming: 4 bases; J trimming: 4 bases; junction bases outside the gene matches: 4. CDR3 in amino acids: CASSYTGGLNEKLFF. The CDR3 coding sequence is TGTGCCAGCAGCTACACAGGGGGCCTTAATGAAAAACTGTTTTTT.

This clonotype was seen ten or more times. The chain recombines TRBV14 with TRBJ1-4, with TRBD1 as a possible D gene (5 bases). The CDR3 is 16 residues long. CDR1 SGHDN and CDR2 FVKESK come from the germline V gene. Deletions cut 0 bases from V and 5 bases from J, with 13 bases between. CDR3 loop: CASSQDRWGRNEKLFF. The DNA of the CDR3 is TGTGCCAGCAGCCAAGATCGTTGGGGGAGGAATGAAAAACTGTTTTTT.

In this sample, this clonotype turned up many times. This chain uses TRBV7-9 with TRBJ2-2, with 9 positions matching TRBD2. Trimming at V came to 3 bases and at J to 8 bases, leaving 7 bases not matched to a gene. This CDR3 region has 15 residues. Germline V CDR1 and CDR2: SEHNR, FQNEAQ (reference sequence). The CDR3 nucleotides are TGTGCCAGCAGCTTCGGTAGCGGGAGAGCGGGGGAGCTGTTTTTT. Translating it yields CASSFGSGRAGELFF.

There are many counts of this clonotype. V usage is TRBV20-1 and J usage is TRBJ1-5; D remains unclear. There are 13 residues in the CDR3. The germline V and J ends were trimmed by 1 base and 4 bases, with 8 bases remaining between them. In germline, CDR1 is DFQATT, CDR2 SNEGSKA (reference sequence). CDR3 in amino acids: CSARVPGNQPQHF. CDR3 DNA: TGCAGTGCTAGAGTTCCGGGGAATCAGCCCCAGCATTTT.

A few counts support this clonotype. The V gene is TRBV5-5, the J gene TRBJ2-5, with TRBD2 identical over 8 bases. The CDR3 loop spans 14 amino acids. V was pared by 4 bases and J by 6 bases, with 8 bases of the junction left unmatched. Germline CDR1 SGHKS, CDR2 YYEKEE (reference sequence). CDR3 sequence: CASSPGGGVQTQYF. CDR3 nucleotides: TGTGCCAGCAGCCCCGGGGGGGGGGTACAGACCCAGTACTTC.

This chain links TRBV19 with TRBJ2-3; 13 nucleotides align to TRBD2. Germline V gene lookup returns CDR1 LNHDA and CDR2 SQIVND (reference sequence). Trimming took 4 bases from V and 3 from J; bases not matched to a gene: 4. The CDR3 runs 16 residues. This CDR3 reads CASSKGLAGKTDTQYF. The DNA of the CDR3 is TGTGCCAGTAGTAAGGGACTAGCGGGAAAGACAGATACGCAGTATTTT.

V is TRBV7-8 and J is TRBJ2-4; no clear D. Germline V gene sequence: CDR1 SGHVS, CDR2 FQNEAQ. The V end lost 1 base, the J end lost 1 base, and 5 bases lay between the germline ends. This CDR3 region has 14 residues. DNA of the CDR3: TGTGCCAGCAGCTTAGAGATGGCCAAAAACATTCAGTACTTC. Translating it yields CASSLEMAKNIQYF.

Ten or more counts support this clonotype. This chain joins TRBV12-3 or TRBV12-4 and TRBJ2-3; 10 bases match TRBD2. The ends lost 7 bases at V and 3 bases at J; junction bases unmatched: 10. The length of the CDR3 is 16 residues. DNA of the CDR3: TGTGCCAGCACCCCTATCAGCGGGGGGGTTACAGATACGCAGTATTTT. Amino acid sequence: CASTPISGGVTDTQYF.

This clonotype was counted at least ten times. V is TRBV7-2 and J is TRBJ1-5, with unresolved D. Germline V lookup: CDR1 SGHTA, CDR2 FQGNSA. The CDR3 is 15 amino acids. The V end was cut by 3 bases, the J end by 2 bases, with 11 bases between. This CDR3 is CASSLVADGNQPQHF. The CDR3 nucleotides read TGTGCCAGCAGCTTGGTGGCAGATGGCAATCAGCCCCAGCATTTT.

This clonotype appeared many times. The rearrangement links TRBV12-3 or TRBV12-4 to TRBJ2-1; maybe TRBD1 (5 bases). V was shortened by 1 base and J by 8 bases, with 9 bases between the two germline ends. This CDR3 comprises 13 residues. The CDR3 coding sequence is TGTGCCAGCAGTTTAGACTGGGGCCATGAGCAGTTCTTC. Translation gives CASSLDWGHEQFF.

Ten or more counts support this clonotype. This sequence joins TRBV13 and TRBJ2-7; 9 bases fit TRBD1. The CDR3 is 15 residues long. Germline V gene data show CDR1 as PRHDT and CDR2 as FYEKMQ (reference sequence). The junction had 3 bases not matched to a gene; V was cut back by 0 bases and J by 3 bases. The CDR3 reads CASSLGVGQGYEQYF. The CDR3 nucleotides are TGTGCCAGCAGCTTAGGGGTGGGACAGGGCTACGAGCAGTACTTC. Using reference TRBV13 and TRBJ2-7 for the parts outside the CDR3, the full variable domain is AAGVIQSPRHLIKEKRETATLKCYPIPRHDTVYWYQQGPGQDPQFLISFYEKMQSDKGSIPDRFSAQQFSDYHSELNMSSLELGDSALYFCASSLGVGQGYEQYFGPGTRLTVT.

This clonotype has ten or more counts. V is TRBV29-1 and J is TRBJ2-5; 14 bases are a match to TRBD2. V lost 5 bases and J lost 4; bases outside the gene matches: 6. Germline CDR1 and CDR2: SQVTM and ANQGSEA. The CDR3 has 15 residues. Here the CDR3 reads CSVPQTSGGGETQYF. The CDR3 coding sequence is TGCAGCGTTCCCCAGACTAGCGGGGGGGGAGAGACCCAGTACTTC.

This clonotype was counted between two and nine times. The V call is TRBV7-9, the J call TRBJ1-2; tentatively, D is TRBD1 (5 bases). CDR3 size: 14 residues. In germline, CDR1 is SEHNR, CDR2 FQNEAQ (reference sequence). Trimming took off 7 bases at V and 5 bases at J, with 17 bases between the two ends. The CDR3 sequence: CASTHAGTRYGYTF. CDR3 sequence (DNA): TGTGCCAGCACCCACGCGGGGACGAGATATGGCTACACCTTC.

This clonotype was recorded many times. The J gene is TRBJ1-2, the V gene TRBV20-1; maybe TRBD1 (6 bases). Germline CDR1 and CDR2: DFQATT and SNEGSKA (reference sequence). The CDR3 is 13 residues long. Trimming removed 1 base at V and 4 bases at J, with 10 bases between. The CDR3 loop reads CSARVEDSYGYTF. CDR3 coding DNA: TGCAGTGCTAGAGTGGAGGACAGCTATGGCTACACCTTC.

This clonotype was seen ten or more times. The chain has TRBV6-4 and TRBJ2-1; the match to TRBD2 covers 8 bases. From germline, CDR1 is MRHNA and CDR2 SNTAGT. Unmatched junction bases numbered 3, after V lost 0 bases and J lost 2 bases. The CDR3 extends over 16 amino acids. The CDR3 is CASSDSGLVAYNEQFF. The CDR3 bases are TGTGCCAGCAGTGACTCGGGACTAGTAGCCTACAATGAGCAGTTCTTC.

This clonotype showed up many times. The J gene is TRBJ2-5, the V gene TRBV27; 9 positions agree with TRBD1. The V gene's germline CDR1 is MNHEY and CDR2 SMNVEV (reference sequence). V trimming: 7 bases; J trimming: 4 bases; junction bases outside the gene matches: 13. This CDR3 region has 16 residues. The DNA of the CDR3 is TGTGCCAGCAATCATTCCCCGGACAGGGGAGGAGAGACCCAGTACTTC. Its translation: CASNHSPDRGGETQYF.

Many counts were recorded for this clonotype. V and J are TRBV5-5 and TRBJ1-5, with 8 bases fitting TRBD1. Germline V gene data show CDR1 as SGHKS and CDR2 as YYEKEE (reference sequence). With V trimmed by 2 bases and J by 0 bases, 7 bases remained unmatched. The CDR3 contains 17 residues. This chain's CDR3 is CASSLSYRGASNQPQHF. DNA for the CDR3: TGTGCCAGCAGCTTATCTTACAGGGGGGCTAGCAATCAGCCCCAGCATTTT.

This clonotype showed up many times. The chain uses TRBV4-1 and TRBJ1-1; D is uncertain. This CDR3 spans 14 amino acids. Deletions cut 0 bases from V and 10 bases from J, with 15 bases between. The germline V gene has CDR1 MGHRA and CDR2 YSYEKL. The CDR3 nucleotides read TGCGCCAGCAGCCAAGATAACAGTTATACGGGAGCTTTCTTT. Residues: CASSQDNSYTGAFF.

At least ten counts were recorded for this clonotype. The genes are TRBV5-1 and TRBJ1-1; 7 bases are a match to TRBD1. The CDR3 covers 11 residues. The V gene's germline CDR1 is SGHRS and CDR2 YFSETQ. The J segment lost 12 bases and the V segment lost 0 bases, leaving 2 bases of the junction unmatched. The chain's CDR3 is CASSLGQGTFF. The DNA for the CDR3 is TGCGCCAGCAGCTTGGGACAGGGAACTTTCTTT.